These 7 T cell receptor beta chains were sequenced from one sample in a study of blood T cell repertoires in COVID-19. The assay was immunoSEQ multiplex PCR, and TCRdb's table has in-frame clones only and misses some. The sample yields about 300,000 clones, 85% seen once. Sequences were obtained from PBMCs or T cells enriched from blood (not recorded which). Receptors originate from a woman in her twenties or thirties who had been exposed to COVID-19.

The chain joins TRBV14 to TRBJ1-1; D is ambiguous. The CDR3 consists of 13 residues. V lost 2 bases and J lost 2, with 6 bases in between. CDR1 is SGHDN and CDR2 is FVKESK in the germline V gene. The CDR3 bases are TGTGCCAGCAGCCAATTCGGTAACACTGAAGCTTTCTTT. Translation: CASSQFGNTEAFF.

The V call is TRBV6-2 or TRBV6-3, the J call TRBJ2-7; 10 bases are a match to TRBD2. Trimming at V came to 8 bases and at J to 4 bases, leaving 8 bases not matched to a gene. The CDR3 has 14 residues. Looked up from germline, CDR1 is MNHEY and CDR2 is SVGEGT. The CDR3 here is CASCWTSGNYEQYF. Here the CDR3 DNA reads TGTGCCAGCTGTTGGACTAGCGGCAATTACGAGCAGTACTTC.

The V call is TRBV19, the J call TRBJ2-1; D remains unclear. The CDR3 spans 15 residues. V lost 4 bases, J lost 1 base, and 11 bases lay in between. From germline, CDR1 is LNHDA and CDR2 SQIVND (reference sequence). Here the CDR3 DNA reads TGTGCCAGTAGTACGAGCTATATGTCCTACAATGAGCAGTTCTTC. Protein: CASSTSYMSYNEQFF. The whole variable domain, remainder taken from reference TRBV19 and TRBJ2-1, is DGGITQSPKYLFRKEGQNVTLSCEQNLNHDAMYWYRQDPGQGLRLIYYSQIVNDFQKGDIAEGYSVSREKKESFPLTVTSAQKNPTAFYLCASSTSYMSYNEQFFGPGTRLTVL.

The rearrangement uses TRBV7-2 and TRBJ1-5, with 9 bases matching TRBD1. The V gene's germline CDR1 is SGHTA and CDR2 FQGNSA. V was clipped by 4 bases and J by 7 bases; unmatched bases: 2. CDR3 length: 13 amino acids. CDR3 nucleotide sequence: TGTGCCAGCAGCTCGGACAGGGGACAGCCCCAGCATTTT. It is translated as CASSSDRGQPQHF.

This clone has just a few counts. This chain links TRBV6-5 with TRBJ2-1, with 13 nucleotides matching TRBD2. The ends lost 6 bases at V and 7 bases at J; junction bases unmatched: 6. The CDR3 consists of 15 residues. Germline V gene sequence: CDR1 MNHEY, CDR2 SVGAGI. CDR3 coding DNA: TGTGCCAGCAGCCGACTAGCGGGGGGTCGAAATGAGCAGTTCTTC. It translates to CASSRLAGGRNEQFF.

The rearrangement links TRBV28 to TRBJ1-6, with D unclear. The CDR3 has 15 residues. Trimming shortened V by 3 bases and J by 6 bases, and 12 bases separated the two germline ends. Germline CDR1 MDHEN, CDR2 SYDVKM. The chain's CDR3 is CASSFLAVLNSPLHF. CDR3 DNA: TGTGCCAGCAGTTTTCTGGCAGTGCTTAATTCACCCCTCCACTTT.

V and J are TRBV28 and TRBJ2-7, with D maybe TRBD2 (5 bases). The V gene lost 1 base and the J gene lost 4 bases, with 11 bases spanning the gap. Looked up from germline, CDR1 is MDHEN and CDR2 is SYDVKM. The CDR3 contains 14 residues. In DNA form, the CDR3 reads TGTGCCAGCAGTTTATCCGGGGTCGGGTACGAGCAGTACTTC. It codes for CASSLSGVGYEQYF. Full variable domain (missing parts from reference TRBV28 and TRBJ2-7): DVKVTQSSRYLVKRTGEKVFLECVQDMDHENMFWYRQDPGLGLRLIYFSYDVKMKEKGDIPEGYSVSREKKERFSLILESASTNQTSMYLCASSLSGVGYEQYFGPGTRLTVT.